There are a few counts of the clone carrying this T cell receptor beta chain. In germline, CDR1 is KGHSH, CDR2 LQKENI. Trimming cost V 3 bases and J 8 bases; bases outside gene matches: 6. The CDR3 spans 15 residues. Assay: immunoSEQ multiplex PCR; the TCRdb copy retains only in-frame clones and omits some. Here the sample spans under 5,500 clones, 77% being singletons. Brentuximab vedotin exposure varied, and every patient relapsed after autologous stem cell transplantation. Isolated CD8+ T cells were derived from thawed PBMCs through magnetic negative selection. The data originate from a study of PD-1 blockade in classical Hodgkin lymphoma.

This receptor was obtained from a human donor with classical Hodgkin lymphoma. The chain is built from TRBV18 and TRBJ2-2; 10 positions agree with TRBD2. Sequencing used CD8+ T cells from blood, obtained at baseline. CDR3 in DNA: TGTGCCAGCTCACCGCTAGCGGGAGTACGGGGGGAGCTGTTTTTT. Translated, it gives CASSPLAGVRGELFF.